This TCR beta chain was identified during a study of cytomegalovirus exposure and HLA in healthy donors. Across the whole study: T cells numbering some 170 million yielded around 120 million unique TCR beta sequences in an earlier analysis. General study results and limits: No immune exposure information besides CMV serostatus was available.

After removal of 8 bases from V and 8 bases from J, the junction contained 4 bases not matched to a gene. The CDR3 is made up of 12 amino acids. The PCR was carried out with 60 Vbeta primers and 13 Jbeta primers. The table came from immunoSEQ multiplex PCR; TCRdb's copy has only in-frame clones and leaves some out. This sample yields 73,000 or so clones, of which 70% to 90% are seen a single time; around 6.3% belongs to the top ten. For this clone: Its cognate antigen is unknown.

The chain combines TRBV23-1 with TRBJ2-5; TRBD1 matches 11 bases. TRBV23-1 belongs to the ORF category, with a function that is uncertain. Sequencing was carried out using PBMCs. The source of this sequence is a human donor in good health. In DNA, the CDR3 is TGCGCCAGCGGGGACAGGGGGTGTACCCAGTACTTC. It translates to CASGDRGCTQYF.